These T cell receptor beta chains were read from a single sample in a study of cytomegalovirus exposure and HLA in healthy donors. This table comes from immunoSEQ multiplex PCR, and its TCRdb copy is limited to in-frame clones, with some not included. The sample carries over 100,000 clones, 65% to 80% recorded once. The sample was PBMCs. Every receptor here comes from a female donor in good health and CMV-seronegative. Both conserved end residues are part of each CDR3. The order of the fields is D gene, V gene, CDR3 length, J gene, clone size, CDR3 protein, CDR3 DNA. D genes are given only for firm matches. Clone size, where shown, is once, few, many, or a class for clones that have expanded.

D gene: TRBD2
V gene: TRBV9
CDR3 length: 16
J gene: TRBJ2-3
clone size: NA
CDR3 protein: CASSVEISGGPDTQYF
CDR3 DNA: TGTGCCAGCAGCGTAGAAATATCGGGGGGACCAGATACGCAGTATTTT

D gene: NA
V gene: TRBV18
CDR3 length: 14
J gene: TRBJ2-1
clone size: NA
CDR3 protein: CASSPPELDNEQFF
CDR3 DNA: TGTGCCAGCTCACCACCAGAGCTCGACAATGAGCAGTTCTTC

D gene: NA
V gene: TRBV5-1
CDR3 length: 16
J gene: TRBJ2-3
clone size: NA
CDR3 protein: CASSLGGTYITDTQYF
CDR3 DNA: TGCGCCAGCAGCTTGGGCGGGACTTATATCACAGATACGCAGTATTTT

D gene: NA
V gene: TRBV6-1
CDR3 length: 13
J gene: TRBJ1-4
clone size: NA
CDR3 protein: CASRTATNEKLFF
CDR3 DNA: TGTGCCAGCCGCACAGCAACTAATGAAAAACTGTTTTTT

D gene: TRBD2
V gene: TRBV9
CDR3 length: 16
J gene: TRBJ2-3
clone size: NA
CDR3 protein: CASSVVPGGMTDTQYF
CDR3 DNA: TGTGCCAGCAGCGTAGTTCCGGGGGGTATGACAGATACGCAGTATTTT

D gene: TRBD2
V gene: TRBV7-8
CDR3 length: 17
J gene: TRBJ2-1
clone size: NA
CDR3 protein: CASSPTIAGGSYNEQFF
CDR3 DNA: TGTGCCAGCAGCCCGACCATAGCGGGGGGCTCCTACAATGAGCAGTTCTTC

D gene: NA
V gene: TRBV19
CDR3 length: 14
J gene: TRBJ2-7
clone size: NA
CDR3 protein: CASSIDLGGYEQYF
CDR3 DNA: TGTGCCAGTAGTATAGATCTAGGAGGGTACGAGCAGTACTTC

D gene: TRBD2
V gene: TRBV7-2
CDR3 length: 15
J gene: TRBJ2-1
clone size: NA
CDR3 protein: CASTWTSGGVNEQFF
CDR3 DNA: TGTGCCAGCACTTGGACTAGCGGGGGAGTCAATGAGCAGTTCTTC

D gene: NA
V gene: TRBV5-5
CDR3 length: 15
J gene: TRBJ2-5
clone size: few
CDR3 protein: CASSLTDNPQETQYF
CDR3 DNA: TGTGCCAGCAGCTTAACAGATAACCCCCAAGAGACCCAGTACTTC

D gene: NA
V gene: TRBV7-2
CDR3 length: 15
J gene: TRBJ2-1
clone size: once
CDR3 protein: CASSVSGAFYNEQFF
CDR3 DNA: TGTGCCAGCAGCGTTAGCGGAGCCTTCTACAATGAGCAGTTCTTC

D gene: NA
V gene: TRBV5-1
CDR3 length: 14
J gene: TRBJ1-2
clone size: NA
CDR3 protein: CASSRTDANYGYTF
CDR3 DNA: TGCGCCAGCAGCCGGACAGACGCTAACTATGGCTACACCTTC

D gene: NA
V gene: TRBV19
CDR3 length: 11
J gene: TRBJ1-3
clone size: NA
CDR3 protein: CASSAGNTIYF
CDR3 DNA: TGTGCCAGTAGTGCGGGAAACACCATATATTTT

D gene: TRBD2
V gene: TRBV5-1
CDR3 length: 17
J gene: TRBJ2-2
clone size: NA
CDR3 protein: CASSLTSGVFVSGELFF
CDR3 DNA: TGCGCCAGCAGCTTAACTAGCGGGGTTTTTGTTTCTGGGGAGCTGTTTTTT

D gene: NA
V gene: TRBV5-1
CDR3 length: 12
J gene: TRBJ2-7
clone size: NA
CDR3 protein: CASSLPSYEQYF
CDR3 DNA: TGCGCCAGCAGCTTGCCTAGCTACGAGCAGTACTTC

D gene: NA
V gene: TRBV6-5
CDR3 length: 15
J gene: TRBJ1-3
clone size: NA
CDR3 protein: CASSYRGASGNTIYF
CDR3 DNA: TGTGCCAGCAGTTACCGGGGGGCATCTGGAAACACCATATATTTT

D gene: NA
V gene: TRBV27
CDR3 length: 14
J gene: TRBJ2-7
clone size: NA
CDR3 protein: CASSLSKRGDEQYF
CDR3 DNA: TGTGCCAGCAGTTTATCGAAAAGGGGTGACGAGCAGTACTTC

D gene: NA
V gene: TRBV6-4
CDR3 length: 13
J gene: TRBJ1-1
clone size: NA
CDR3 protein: CASSDRGNTEAFF
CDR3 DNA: TGTGCCAGCAGTGACAGGGGGAACACTGAAGCTTTCTTT

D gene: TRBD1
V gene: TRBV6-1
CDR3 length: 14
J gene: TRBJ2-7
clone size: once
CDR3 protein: CASTRQGNSYEQYF
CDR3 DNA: TGTGCCAGCACTCGACAGGGTAACTCCTACGAGCAGTACTTC

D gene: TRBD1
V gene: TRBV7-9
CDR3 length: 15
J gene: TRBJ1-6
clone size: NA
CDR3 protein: CASSRTGGGNSPLHF
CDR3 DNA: TGTGCCAGCAGCCGGACAGGGGGAGGTAATTCACCCCTCCACTTT